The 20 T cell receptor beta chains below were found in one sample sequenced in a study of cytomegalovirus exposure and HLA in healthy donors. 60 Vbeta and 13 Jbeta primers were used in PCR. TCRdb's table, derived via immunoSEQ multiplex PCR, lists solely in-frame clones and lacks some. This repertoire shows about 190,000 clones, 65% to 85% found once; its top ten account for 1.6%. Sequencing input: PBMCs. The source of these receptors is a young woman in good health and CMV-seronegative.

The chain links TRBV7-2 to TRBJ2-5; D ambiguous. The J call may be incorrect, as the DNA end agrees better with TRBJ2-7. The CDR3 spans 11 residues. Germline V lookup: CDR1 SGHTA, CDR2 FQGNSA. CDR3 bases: TGTGCCAGCAGCTTAAGCTACGAGCAGTACTTC. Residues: CASSLSYEQYF.

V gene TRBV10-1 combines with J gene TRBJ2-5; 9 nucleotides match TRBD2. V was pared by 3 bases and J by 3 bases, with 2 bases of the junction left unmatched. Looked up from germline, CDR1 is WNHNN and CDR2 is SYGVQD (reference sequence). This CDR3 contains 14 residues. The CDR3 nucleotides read TGCGCCAGCAGTGATCCTAGCGGGGAAGAGACCCAGTACTTC. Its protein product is CASSDPSGEETQYF.

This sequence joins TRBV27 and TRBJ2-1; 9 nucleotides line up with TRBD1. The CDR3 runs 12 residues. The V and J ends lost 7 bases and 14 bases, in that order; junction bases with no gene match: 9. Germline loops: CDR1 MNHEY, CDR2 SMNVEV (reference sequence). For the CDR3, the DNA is TGTGCCAGCAAACCCCGGACAGGGGTGGAGTTCTTC. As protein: CASKPRTGVEFF.

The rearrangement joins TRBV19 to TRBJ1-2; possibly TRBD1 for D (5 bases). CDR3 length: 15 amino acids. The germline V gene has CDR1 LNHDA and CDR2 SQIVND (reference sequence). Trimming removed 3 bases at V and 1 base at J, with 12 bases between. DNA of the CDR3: TGTGCCAGTAGTATCTTGGGGCAGGATAACTATGGCTACACCTTC. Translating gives CASSILGQDNYGYTF.

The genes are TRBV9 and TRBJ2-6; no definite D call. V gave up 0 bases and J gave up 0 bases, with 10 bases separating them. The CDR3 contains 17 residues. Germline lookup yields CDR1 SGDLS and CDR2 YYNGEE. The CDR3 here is CASSVVAPSSGANVLTF. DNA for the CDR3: TGTGCCAGCAGCGTAGTAGCTCCGTCCTCTGGGGCCAACGTCCTGACTTTC.

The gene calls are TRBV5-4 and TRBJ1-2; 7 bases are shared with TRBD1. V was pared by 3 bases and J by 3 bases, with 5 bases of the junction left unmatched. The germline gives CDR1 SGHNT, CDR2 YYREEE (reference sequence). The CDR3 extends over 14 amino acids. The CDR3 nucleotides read TGTGCCAGCAGCTACCGACAGGGAGACTATGGCTACACCTTC. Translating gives CASSYRQGDYGYTF.

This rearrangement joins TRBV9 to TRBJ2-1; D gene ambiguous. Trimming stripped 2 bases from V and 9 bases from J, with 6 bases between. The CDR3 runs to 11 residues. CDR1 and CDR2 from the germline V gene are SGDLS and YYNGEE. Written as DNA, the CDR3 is TGTGCCAGCAGCGTCGGTGGTGAGCAGTTCTTC. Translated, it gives CASSVGGEQFF.

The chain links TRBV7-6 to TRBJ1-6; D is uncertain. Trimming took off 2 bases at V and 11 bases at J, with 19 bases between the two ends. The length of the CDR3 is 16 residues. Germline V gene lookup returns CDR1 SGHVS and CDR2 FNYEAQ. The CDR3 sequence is CASSLRLGPEDTPLHF. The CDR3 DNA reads TGTGCCAGCAGCTTAAGGTTGGGCCCGGAGGATACACCCCTCCACTTT.

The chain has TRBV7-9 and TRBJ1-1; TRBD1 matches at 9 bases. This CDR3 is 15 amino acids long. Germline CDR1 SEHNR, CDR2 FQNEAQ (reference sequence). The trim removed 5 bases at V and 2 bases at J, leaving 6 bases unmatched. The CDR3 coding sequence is TGTGCCAGCAGCGCCTCACAGGGGGCAAACACTGAAGCTTTCTTT. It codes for CASSASQGANTEAFF.

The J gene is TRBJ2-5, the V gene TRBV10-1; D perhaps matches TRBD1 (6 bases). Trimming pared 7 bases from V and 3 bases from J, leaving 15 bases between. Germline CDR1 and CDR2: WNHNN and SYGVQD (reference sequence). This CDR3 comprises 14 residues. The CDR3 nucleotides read TGCGCCAGCACCCCCTGGACAGACAAAGAGACCCAGTACTTC. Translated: CASTPWTDKETQYF.

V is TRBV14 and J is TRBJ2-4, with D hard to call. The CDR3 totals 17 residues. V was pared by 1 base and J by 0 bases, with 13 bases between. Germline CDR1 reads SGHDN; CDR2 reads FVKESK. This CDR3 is CASSQVWLAVAKNIQYF. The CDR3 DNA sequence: TGTGCCAGCAGCCAAGTTTGGTTAGCAGTAGCCAAAAACATTCAGTACTTC.

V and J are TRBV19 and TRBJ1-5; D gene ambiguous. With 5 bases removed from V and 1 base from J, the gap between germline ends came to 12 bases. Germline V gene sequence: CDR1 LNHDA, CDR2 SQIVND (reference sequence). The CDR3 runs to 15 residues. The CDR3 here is CASSYWLVSNQPQHF. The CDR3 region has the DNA TGTGCCAGTAGTTACTGGTTGGTGAGCAATCAGCCCCAGCATTTT.

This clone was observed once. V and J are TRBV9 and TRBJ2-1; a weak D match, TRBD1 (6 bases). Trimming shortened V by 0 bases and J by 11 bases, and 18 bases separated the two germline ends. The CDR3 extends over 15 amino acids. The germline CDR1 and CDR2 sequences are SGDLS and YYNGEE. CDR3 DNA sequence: TGTGCCAGCAGCGTAGAGCCCCCCGGACAGTACCAGCAGTTCTTC. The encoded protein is CASSVEPPGQYQQFF. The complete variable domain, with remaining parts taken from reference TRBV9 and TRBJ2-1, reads DSGVTQTPKHLITATGQRVTLRCSPRSGDLSVYWYQQSLDQGLQFLIQYYNGEERAKGNILERFSAQQFPDLHSELNLSSLELGDSALYFCASSVEPPGQYQQFFGPGTRLTVL.

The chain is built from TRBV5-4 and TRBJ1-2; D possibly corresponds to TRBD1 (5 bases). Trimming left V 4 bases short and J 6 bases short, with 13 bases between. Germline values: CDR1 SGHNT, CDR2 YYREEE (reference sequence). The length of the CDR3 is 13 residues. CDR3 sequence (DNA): TGTGCCAGCAGCCCCGCTGGGGGGAATGGCTACACCTTC. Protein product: CASSPAGGNGYTF.

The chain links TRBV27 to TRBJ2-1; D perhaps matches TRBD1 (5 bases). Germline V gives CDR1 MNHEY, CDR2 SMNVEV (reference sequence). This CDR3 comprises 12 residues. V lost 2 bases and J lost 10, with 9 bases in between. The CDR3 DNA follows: TGTGCCAGCAGTTTACCAGGACACGAGCAGTTCTTC. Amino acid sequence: CASSLPGHEQFF.

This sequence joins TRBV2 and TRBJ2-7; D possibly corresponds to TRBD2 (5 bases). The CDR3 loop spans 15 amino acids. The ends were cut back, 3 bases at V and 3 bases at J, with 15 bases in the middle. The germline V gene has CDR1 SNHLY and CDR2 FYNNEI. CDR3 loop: CASSDRLALNYEQYF. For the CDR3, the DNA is TGTGCCAGCAGTGATAGGCTAGCCTTGAACTACGAGCAGTACTTC. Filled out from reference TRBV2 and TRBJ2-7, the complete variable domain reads EPEVTQTPSHQVTQMGQEVILRCVPISNHLYFYWYRQILGQKVEFLVSFYNNEISEKSEIFDDQFSVERPDGSNFTLKIRSTKLEDSAMYFCASSDRLALNYEQYFGPGTRLTVT.

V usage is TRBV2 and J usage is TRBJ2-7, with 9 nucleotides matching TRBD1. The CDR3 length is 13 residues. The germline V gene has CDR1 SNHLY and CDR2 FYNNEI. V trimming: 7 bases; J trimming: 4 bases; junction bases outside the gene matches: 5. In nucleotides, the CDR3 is TGTGCCAGCACTGGGACAGGGATTTACGAGCAGTACTTC. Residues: CASTGTGIYEQYF.

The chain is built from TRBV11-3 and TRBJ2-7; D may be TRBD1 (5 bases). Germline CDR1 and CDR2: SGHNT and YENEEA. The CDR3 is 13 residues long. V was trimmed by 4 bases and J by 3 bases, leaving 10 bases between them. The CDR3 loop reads CASSSETGYEQYF. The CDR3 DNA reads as TGTGCCAGCAGCTCCGAAACAGGCTACGAGCAGTACTTC.

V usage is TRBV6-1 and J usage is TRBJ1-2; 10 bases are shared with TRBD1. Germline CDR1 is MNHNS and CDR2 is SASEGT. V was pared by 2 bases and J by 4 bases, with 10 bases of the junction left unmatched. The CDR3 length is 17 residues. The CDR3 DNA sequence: TGTGCCAGCAGTGAAAGACAGGGGGCCGTAAACTTCTATGGCTACACCTTC. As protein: CASSERQGAVNFYGYTF.

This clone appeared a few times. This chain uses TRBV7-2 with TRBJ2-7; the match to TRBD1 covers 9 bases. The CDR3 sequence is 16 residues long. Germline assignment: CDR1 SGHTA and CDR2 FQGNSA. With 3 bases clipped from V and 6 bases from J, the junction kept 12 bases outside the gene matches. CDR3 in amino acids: CASSFKGTGSLGEQYF. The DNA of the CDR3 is TGTGCCAGCAGCTTCAAAGGGACAGGGTCTCTGGGCGAGCAGTACTTC.